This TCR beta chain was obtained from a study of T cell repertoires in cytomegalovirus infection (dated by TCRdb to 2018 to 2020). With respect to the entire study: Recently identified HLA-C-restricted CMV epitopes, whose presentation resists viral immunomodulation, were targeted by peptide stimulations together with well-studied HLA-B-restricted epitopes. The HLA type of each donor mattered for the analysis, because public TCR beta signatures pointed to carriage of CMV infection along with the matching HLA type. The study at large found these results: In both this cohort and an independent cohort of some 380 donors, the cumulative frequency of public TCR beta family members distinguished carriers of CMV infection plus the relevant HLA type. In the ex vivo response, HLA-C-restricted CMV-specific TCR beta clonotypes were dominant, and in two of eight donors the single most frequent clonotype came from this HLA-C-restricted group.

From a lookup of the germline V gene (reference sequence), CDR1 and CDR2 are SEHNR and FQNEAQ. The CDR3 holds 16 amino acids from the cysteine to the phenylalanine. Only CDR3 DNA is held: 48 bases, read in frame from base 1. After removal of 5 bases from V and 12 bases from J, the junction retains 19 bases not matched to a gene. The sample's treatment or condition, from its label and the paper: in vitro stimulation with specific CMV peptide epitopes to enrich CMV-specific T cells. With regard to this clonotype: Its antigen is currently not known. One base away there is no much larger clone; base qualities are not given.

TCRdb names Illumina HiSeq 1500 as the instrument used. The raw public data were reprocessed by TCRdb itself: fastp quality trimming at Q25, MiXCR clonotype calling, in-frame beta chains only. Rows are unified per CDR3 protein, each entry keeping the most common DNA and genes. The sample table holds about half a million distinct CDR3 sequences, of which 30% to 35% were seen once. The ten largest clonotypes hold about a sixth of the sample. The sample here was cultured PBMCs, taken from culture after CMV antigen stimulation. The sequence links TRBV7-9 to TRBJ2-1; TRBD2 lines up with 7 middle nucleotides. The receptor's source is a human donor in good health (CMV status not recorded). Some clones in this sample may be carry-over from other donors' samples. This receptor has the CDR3 CASSPAGAPTMSRQFF. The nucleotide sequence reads TGTGCCAGCAGCCCCGCGGGAGCTCCTACAATGAGCAGGCAGTTCTTC.